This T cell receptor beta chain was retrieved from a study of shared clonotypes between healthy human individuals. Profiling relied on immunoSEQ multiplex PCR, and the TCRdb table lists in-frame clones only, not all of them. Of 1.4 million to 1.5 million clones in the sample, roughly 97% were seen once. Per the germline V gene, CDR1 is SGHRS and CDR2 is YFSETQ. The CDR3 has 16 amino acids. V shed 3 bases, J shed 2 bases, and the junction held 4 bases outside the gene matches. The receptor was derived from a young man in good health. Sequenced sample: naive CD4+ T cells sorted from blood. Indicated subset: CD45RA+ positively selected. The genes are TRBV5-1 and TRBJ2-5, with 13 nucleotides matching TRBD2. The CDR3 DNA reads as TGCGCCAGCAGCTCGGGACTAGCGGGGCAACAAGAGACCCAGTACTTC. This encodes CASSSGLAGQQETQYF.